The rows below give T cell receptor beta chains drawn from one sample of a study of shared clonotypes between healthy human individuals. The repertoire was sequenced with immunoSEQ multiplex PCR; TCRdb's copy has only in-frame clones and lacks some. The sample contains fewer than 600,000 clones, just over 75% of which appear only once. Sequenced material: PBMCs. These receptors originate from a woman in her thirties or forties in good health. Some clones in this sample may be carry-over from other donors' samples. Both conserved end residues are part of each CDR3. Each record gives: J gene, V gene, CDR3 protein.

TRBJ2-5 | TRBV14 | CASSQQAGFGTQYF
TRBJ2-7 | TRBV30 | CAWSARRVDYEQYF
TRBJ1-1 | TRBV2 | CASRQGAHMNTEAFF
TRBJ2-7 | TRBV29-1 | CSVGVPQGRYEQYF
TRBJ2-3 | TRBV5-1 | CASMAGTSTDTQYF
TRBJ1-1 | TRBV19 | CASSPRKSLNTEAFF
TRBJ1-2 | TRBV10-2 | CASRGTTGGNYGYTF
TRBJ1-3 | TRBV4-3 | CASSQDLGSGNTIYF
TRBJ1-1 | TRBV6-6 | CASSPRTGMNTEAFF
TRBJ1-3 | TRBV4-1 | CASSQGAGGAGNTIYF
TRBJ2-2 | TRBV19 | CASRQVWGQDTGELFF
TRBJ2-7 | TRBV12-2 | CASRLGGYEQYF
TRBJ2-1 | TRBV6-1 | CASSAGLAGYNEQFF
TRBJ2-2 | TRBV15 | CATSRTGHRNTGELFF
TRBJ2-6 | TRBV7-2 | CASRMGGSSGANVLTF
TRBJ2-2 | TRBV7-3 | CASSMGTLNTGELFF
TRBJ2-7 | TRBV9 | CASSVSGQGYEQYF
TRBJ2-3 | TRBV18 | CASSPSGASTDTQYF
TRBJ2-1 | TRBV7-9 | CASSPIFAGQGSNEQFF
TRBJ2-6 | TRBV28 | CASEESSGANVLTF
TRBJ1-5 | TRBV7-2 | CASSLGARENQPQHF
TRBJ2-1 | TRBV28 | CASRGDRWDEQFF
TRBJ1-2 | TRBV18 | CASSPGFGGYGYTF
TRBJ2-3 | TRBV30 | CAWNNLRTDTQYF
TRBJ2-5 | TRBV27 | CASSLRDQETQYF
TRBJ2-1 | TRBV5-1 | CASSFEASGSSYNEQFF
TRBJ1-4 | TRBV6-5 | CASSYGPTNEKLFF
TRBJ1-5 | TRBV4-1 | CASSQDQGGNSNQPQHF
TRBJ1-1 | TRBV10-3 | CAISDNKNTEAFF
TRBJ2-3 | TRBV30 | CAWSSGGREGTDTQYF
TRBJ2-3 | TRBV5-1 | CASSLAPLASDTQYF
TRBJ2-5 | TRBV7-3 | CASSRDGEETQYF
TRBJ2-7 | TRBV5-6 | CANSLAVSRVLAYEQYF
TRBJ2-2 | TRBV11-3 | CASSPRDRDPGELFF
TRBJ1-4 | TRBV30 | CAWSVPGIPGKLFF
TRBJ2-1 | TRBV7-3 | CASSLGAGVYNEQFF
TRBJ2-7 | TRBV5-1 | CASSLALQQPYEQYF
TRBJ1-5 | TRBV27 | CASSRRAGDQPQHF
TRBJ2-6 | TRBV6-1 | CASSSGNSGANVLTF
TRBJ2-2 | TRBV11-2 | CASSSQGLRDNTGELFF
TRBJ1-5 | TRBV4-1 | CASSQDTPGSNQPQHF
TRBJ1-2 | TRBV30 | CAWSGDYGYTF
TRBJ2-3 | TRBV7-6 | CASSVYGTPGSDTQYF
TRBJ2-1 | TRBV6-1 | CASRTPQGADEQFF
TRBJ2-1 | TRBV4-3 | CASSQVLASGRTSSYNEQFF
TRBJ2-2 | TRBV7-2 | CASTSPRGGNTGELFF
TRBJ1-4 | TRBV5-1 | CASSPGQLNEKLFF
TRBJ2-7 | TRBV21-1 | CASRFTSCIAPSYEQYF
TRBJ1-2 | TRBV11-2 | CASSLDGRGGRNYGYTF
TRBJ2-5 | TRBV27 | CASSPRTGAGETQYF
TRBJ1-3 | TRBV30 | CAWNPGTGTIYF